Listed here are 8 T cell receptor beta chains from one sample, sequenced in a study of blood T cell repertoires in COVID-19. Method: immunoSEQ multiplex PCR; TCRdb's copy keeps in-frame clones and lacks some. In the table there are some 330,000 clones, roughly 87% of which are singletons. The sample was PBMCs or T cells enriched from blood (not recorded which). Every receptor here comes from a woman in her forties or fifties who had recovered from COVID-19.

The rearrangement links TRBV5-5 to TRBJ2-1, with no clear D. The germline V gene encodes CDR1 SGHKS and CDR2 YYEKEE (reference sequence). The CDR3 is 15 amino acids. Trimming stripped 0 bases from V and 5 bases from J, with 12 bases between. CDR3 coding DNA: TGTGCCAGCAGCTTGGAAATAGCCCTTGACAATGAGCAGTTCTTC. Translation gives CASSLEIALDNEQFF.

This chain uses TRBV6-2 or TRBV6-3 with TRBJ1-5; tentatively, D is TRBD1 (6 bases). V was clipped by 2 bases and J by 5 bases, with 16 bases between them. The CDR3 extends over 16 amino acids. Germline CDR1 MNHEY, CDR2 SVGEGT. The CDR3 sequence: CASSYRVHRADQPQHF. CDR3 DNA: TGTGCCAGCAGTTACAGGGTCCACAGGGCCGATCAGCCCCAGCATTTT.

The genes are TRBV5-1 and TRBJ1-3, with unresolved D. Germline loops: CDR1 SGHRS, CDR2 YFSETQ. V shed 0 bases and J shed 1 base, with 8 bases lying between them. The CDR3 length is 15 residues. CDR3 nucleotides: TGCGCCAGCAGCTTGGATCGGAGATCTGGAAACACCATATATTTT. This encodes CASSLDRRSGNTIYF.

Note on this clone: The sample holds other DNA sequences that translate to the same CDR3. The rearrangement links TRBV7-2 to TRBJ1-2; D unresolved. This CDR3 has 15 residues. Germline CDR1 and CDR2: SGHTA and FQGNSA. Trimming left V 1 base short and J 0 bases short, with 9 bases between. The CDR3 region is CASSLVGGANYGYTF. The CDR3 DNA follows: TGTGCCAGCAGCTTAGTCGGAGGCGCTAACTATGGCTACACCTTC. Full variable domain (rest looked up from reference TRBV7-2 and TRBJ1-2): GAGVSQSPSNKVTEKGKDVELRCDPISGHTALYWYRQSLGQGLEFLIYFQGNSAPDKSGLPSDRFSAERTGGSVSTLTIQRTQQEDSAVYLCASSLVGGANYGYTFGSGTRLTVV.

This chain connects TRBV27 to TRBJ1-1; 7 nucleotides match TRBD1. V shed 2 bases and J 6 bases; nucleotides not matched to a gene: 12. Germline lookup yields CDR1 MNHEY and CDR2 SMNVEV (reference sequence). This CDR3 has 16 amino acids. The CDR3 region is CASSLRPQGPGPEAFF. CDR3 nucleotides: TGTGCCAGCAGTTTACGGCCACAGGGGCCGGGGCCTGAAGCTTTCTTT.

The chain couples TRBV2 to TRBJ1-2; perhaps TRBD1 as D (5 bases). This CDR3 spans 15 amino acids. In germline, CDR1 is SNHLY, CDR2 FYNNEI. The V and J ends lost 1 base and 1 base respectively, with 10 bases between them. The CDR3 sequence: CASSEGRGGNYGYTF. The CDR3 DNA is TGTGCCAGCAGTGAAGGCCGGGGGGGTAACTATGGCTACACCTTC.

This rearrangement joins TRBV19 to TRBJ1-1, with 9 bases that match TRBD1. V lost 6 bases, J lost 4 bases, and 6 bases stayed unmatched. The CDR3 loop spans 14 amino acids. CDR1 is LNHDA, CDR2 SQIVND, per germline (reference sequence). The CDR3 is CASRLQGASTEAFF. The CDR3 DNA is TGTGCCAGTAGGTTACAGGGGGCGAGCACTGAAGCTTTCTTT.

In this sample, this clone turned up a few times. This sequence joins TRBV5-4 and TRBJ1-1; 8 bases fit TRBD1. CDR3 length: 15 residues. V dropped 5 bases and J dropped 1; count of bases not matched to a gene: 7. Germline V CDR1 and CDR2: SGHNT, YYREEE (reference sequence). The CDR3 reads CASSPTGQGNTEAFF. CDR3 coding DNA: TGTGCCAGCAGTCCTACCGGACAGGGGAACACTGAAGCTTTCTTT.